The 5 T cell receptor beta chains given below trace back to one sample, sequenced in a study of OX40 agonist ivuxolimab in advanced cancers. Data came from immunoSEQ multiplex PCR; TCRdb stores just in-frame clones and leaves some out. The data show 11,000 to 15,000 clones, more than 75% seen once. Sequenced here: CD4+ or CD8+ T cells sorted from blood, sampled in a trial of the OX40 agonist ivuxolimab. The receptors derive from an adult with an advanced solid tumor such as melanoma, head and neck, liver or kidney cancer.

CDR3 in amino acids: CASSYRQGNTEAFF. The CDR3 region has the DNA TGTGCCAGCAGCTATCGACAGGGGAACACTGAAGCTTTCTTT. The chain uses TRBV7-2 and TRBJ1-1; 7 bases are shared with TRBD1. Germline V lookup: CDR1 SGHTA, CDR2 FQGNSA. With V trimmed by 4 bases and J by 1 base, 3 bases remained unmatched. This CDR3 is 14 amino acids long.

V gene TRBV18 combines with J gene TRBJ1-4; 11 bases fit TRBD1. After removal of 6 bases from V and 0 bases from J, the junction contained 9 bases not matched to a gene. Looked up from germline, CDR1 is KGHSH and CDR2 is LQKENI. This CDR3 is built from 18 residues. CDR3 region: CASSESDRGPATNEKLFF. The CDR3 DNA reads as TGTGCCAGCTCCGAATCGGACAGGGGGCCTGCAACTAATGAAAAACTGTTTTTT.

The rearrangement uses TRBV7-9 and TRBJ1-5, with D possibly matching TRBD1 (6 bases). This CDR3 has 14 amino acids. Trimming took off 5 bases at V and 4 bases at J, with 12 bases between the two ends. Germline CDR1 and CDR2: SEHNR and FQNEAQ (reference sequence). The CDR3 spells CASSPQGGNQPQHF. The CDR3 nucleotides are TGTGCCAGCAGCCCCCAAGGGGGTAATCAGCCCCAGCATTTT. Complete variable domain (other parts from reference TRBV7-9 and TRBJ1-5): DTGVSQNPRHKITKRGQNVTFRCDPISEHNRLYWYRQTLGQGPEFLTYFQNEAQLEKSRLLSDRFSAERPKGSFSTLEIQRTEQGDSAMYLCASSPQGGNQPQHFGDGTRLSIL.

The rearrangement links TRBV11-2 to TRBJ1-1; 8 bases fit TRBD1. Germline V gene data show CDR1 as SGHAT and CDR2 as FQNNGV. This CDR3 is built from 16 residues. The junction had 13 bases not matched to a gene; V was cut back by 7 bases and J by 3 bases. In DNA form, the CDR3 reads TGTGCCAGCACCCCAATGACAGGGGAAGGGGACACTGAAGCTTTCTTT. It yields the protein CASTPMTGEGDTEAFF.

This rearrangement joins TRBV6-6 to TRBJ2-7, with 11 bases that match TRBD1. The V and J ends lost 6 bases and 6 bases, in that order; junction bases with no gene match: 13. This CDR3 region has 16 residues. Germline V CDR1 and CDR2: MNHNY, SVGAGI (reference sequence). The CDR3 DNA reads as TGTGCCAGCAGGGATCCGGTTGGACAGGGGGCAGGCGAGCAGTACTTC. Residues: CASRDPVGQGAGEQYF.